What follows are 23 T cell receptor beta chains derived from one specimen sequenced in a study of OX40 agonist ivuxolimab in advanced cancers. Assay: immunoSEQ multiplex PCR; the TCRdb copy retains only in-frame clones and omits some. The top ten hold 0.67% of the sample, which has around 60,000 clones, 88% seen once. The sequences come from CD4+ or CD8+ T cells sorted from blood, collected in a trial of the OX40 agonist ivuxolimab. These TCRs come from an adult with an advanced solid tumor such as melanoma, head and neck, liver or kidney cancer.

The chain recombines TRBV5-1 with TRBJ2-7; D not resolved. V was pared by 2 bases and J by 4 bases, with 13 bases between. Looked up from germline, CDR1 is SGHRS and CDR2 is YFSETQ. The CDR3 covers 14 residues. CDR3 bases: TGCGCCAGCAGCTTACCGAGACAATTGTACGAGCAGTACTTC. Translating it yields CASSLPRQLYEQYF.

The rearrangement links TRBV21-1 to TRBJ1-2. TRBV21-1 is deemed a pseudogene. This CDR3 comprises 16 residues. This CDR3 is CASSEQRGGANYGYTF. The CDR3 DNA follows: TGTGCCAGCAGCGAGCAAAGGGGGGGTGCTAACTATGGCTACACCTTC.

The CDR3 DNA reads as TGTGCCAGCAGCCAAGGGGAGGGGCTTTATTCACCCCTCCACTTT. This sequence encodes CASSQGEGLYSPLHF. The J gene is TRBJ1-6, the V gene TRBV9, with D perhaps TRBD1 (5 bases). Germline CDR1 reads SGDLS; CDR2 reads YYNGEE. V was trimmed by 4 bases and J by 8 bases, leaving 16 bases between them. This CDR3 has 15 amino acids.

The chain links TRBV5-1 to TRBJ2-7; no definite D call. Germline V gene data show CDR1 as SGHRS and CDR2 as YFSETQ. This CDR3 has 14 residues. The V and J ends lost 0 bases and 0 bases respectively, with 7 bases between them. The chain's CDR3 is CASSLVSGSYEQYF. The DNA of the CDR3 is TGCGCCAGCAGCTTGGTTTCGGGCTCCTACGAGCAGTACTTC.

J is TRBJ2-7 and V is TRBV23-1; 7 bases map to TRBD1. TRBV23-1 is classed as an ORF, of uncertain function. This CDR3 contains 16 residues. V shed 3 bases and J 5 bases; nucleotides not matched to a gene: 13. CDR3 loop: CASSHDTRGTLDEQYF. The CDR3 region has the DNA TGCGCCAGCAGTCACGACACCAGGGGGACCCTGGACGAGCAGTACTTC.

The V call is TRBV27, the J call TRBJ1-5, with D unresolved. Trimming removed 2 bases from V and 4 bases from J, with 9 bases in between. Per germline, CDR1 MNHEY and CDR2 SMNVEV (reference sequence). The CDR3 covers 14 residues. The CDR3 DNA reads TGTGCCAGCAGTTTAACCGGATGGAATCAGCCCCAGCATTTT. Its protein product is CASSLTGWNQPQHF.

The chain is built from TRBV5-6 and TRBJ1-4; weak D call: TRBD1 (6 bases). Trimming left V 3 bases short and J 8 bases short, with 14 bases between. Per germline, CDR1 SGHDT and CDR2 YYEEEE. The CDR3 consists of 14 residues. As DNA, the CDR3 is TGTGCCAGCAGCTCGCAGGGGCTAGGCGAAAAACTGTTTTTT. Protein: CASSSQGLGEKLFF.

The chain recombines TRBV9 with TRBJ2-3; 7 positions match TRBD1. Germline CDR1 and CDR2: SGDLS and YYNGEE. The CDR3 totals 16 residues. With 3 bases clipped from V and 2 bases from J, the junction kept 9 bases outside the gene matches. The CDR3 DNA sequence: TGTGCCAGCAGCGCCTCCACAGGGGCTGTCACAGATACGCAGTATTTT. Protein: CASSASTGAVTDTQYF.

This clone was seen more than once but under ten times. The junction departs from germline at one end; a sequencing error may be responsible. DNA of the CDR3: TGTGCCAGCAGCCCAGGGGGGAGTAGCAATCAGCCCCAGCATTTT. It codes for CASSPGGSSNQPQHF. The genes are TRBV4-1 and TRBJ1-5, with 7 positions matching TRBD1. This CDR3 is 15 amino acids long. The V gene's germline CDR1 is MGHRA and CDR2 YSYEKL.

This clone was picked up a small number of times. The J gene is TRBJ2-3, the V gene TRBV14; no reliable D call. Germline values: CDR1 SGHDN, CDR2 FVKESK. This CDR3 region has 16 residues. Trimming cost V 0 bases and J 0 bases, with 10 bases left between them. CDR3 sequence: CASSQDRAASTDTQYF. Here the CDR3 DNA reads TGTGCCAGCAGCCAAGATCGGGCAGCTAGCACAGATACGCAGTATTTT.

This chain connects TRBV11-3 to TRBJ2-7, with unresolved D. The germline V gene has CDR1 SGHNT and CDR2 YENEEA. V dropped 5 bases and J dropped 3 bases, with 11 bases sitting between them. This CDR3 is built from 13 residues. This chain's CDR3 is CASSRKRRYEQYF. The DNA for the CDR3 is TGTGCCAGCAGCCGAAAGCGTCGCTACGAGCAGTACTTC.

CDR3 in amino acids: CASSFNSGSVPDTQYF. The CDR3 coding sequence is TGCGCCAGCAGCTTTAATAGCGGGAGTGTCCCAGATACGCAGTATTTT. V and J are TRBV5-1 and TRBJ2-3, with 9 bases fitting TRBD2. CDR3 length equals 16 residues. V lost 2 bases and J lost 4; bases outside the gene matches: 8. In germline, CDR1 is SGHRS, CDR2 YFSETQ.

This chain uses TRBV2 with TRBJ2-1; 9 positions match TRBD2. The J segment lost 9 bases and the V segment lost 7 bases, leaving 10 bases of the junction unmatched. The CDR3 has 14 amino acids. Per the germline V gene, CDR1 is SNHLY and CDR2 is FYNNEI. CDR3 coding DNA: TGTGCCAGCAAGTCGGCGGGAGGGCCTGGTGAGCAGTTCTTC. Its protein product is CASKSAGGPGEQFF.

In nucleotides, the CDR3 is TGCGCCAGCAGCTTAGTTATTCTCGATGAGCAGTTCTTC. Translated, it gives CASSLVILDEQFF. The gene calls are TRBV5-1 and TRBJ2-1; D not resolved. Germline-derived CDR1 and CDR2 are SGHRS and YFSETQ. Trimming removed 2 bases from V and 8 bases from J, with 11 bases in between. This CDR3 is 13 amino acids long.

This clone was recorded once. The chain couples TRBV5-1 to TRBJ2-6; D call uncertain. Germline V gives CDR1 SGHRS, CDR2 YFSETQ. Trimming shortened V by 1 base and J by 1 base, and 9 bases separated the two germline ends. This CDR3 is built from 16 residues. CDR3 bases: TGCGCCAGCAGCTTGAATCCCGTGTCTGGGGCCAACGTCCTGACTTTC. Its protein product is CASSLNPVSGANVLTF.

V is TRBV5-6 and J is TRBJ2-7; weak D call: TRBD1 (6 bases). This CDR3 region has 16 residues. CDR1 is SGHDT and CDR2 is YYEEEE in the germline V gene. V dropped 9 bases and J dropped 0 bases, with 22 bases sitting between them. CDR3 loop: CATSDGAGAISYEQYF. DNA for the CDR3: TGTGCCACCTCGGACGGGGCAGGGGCGATCTCCTACGAGCAGTACTTC.

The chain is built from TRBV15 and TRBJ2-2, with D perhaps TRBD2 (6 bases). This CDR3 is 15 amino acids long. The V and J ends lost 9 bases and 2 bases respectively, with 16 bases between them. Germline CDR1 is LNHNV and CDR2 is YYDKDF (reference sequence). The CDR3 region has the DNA TGTGCCACAGCACCCAGGACTACTAACACCGGGGAGCTGTTTTTT. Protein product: CATAPRTTNTGELFF.

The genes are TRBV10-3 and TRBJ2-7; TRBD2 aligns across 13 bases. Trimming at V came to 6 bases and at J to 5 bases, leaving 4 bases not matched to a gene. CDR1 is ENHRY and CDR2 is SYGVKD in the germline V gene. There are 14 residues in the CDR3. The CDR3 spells CAISGLAGVNEQYF. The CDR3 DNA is TGTGCCATCAGCGGACTAGCGGGAGTGAACGAGCAGTACTTC.

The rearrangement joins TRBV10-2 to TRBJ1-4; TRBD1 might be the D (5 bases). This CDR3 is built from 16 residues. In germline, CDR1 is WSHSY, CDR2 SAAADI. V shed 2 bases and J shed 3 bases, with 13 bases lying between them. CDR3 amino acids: CASSEPTGLPNEKLFF. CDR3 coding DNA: TGCGCCAGCAGTGAGCCGACGGGACTTCCTAATGAAAAACTGTTTTTT.

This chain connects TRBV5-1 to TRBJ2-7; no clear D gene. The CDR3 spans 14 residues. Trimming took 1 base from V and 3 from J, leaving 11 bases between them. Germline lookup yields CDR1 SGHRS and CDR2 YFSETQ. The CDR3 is CASSLNTYGYEQYF. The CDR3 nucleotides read TGCGCCAGCAGCTTGAACACTTACGGCTACGAGCAGTACTTC.

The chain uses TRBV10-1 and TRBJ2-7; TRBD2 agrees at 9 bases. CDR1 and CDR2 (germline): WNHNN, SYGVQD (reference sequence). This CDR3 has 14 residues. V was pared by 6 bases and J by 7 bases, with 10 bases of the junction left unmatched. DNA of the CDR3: TGCGCCAGCAGCCCCGGGACTAGCCGAGGGGAGCAGTACTTC. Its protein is CASSPGTSRGEQYF.

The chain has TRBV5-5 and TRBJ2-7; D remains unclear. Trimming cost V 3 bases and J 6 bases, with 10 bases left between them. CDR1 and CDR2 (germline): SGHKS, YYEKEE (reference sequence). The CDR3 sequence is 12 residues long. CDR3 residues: CASSSNWGEQYF. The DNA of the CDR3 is TGTGCCAGCAGCTCCAACTGGGGCGAGCAGTACTTC.

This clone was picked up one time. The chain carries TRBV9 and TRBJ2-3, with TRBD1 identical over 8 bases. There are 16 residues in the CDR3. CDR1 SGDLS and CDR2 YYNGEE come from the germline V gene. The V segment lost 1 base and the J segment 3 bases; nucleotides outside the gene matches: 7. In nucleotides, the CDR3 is TGTGCCAGCAGCGTACGACAGGGGCAAGTTACAGATACGCAGTATTTT. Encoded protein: CASSVRQGQVTDTQYF.